These 4 T cell receptor beta chains were sequenced from one sample in a study of T cell responses to AZD1222 COVID-19 vaccine. Libraries were prepared by immunoSEQ multiplex PCR; TCRdb keeps only in-frame clonotypes and omits some of them. The table records under 70,000 clones, around 79% of them present only once. The sequences come from peripheral blood, collected on day 0 of MenACWY control vaccination. Receptors were obtained from an adult in good health.

V and J are TRBV6-5 and TRBJ1-1; 8 bases align to TRBD1. Germline trimming cut 5 bases from V and 4 bases from J; bases unmatched to any gene: 3. There are 13 residues in the CDR3. CDR1 is MNHEY and CDR2 is SVGAGI in the germline V gene. The CDR3 coding sequence is TGTGCCAGCAGTCCGGGACAGGCCACTGAAGCTTTCTTT. It is translated as CASSPGQATEAFF.

V and J are TRBV29-1 and TRBJ2-7; no reliable D call. Germline CDR1 is SQVTM and CDR2 is ANQGSEA. The V end lost 4 bases, the J end lost 1 base, and 5 bases lay between the germline ends. This CDR3 is built from 11 residues. CDR3 nucleotide sequence: TGCAGCGTTGTAAGTTCCTACGAGCAGTACTTC. Translating gives CSVVSSYEQYF.

This clone was recorded a few times. The chain uses TRBV2 and TRBJ1-6; possibly TRBD1 for D (5 bases). V lost 3 bases and J 9 bases, leaving 18 bases between the germline ends. Germline V CDR1 and CDR2: SNHLY, FYNNEI. CDR3 length: 16 amino acids. In nucleotides, the CDR3 is TGTGCCAGCAGTGAGTCTGTGGCAAGAAGGGGTTCACCCCTCCACTTT. As protein: CASSESVARRGSPLHF.

This clone was seen a single time. The chain has TRBV7-2 and TRBJ2-6; no definite D call. The CDR3 totals 16 residues. Germline CDR1 SGHTA, CDR2 FQGNSA. Trimming removed 8 bases at V and 0 bases at J, with 14 bases between. As DNA, the CDR3 is TGTGCCAGCGGCATCTACCGGAGCTCTGGGGCCAACGTCCTGACTTTC. Its translation: CASGIYRSSGANVLTF. Full variable domain (outside the CDR3, taken from reference TRBV7-2 and TRBJ2-6): GAGVSQSPSNKVTEKGKDVELRCDPISGHTALYWYRQSLGQGLEFLIYFQGNSAPDKSGLPSDRFSAERTGGSVSTLTIQRTQQEDSAVYLCASGIYRSSGANVLTFGAGSRLTVL.